Below, one T cell receptor beta chain is given with its context. Germline CDR1 MDHEN, CDR2 SYDVKM. J gave up 4 bases and V 6 bases, and 5 bases lay outside the gene matches. This CDR3 comprises 14 residues. Repertoires were generated with immunoSEQ multiplex PCR, while TCRdb's copy carries only in-frame clones and drops some. Of some 130,000 clones listed, approximately 94% are singletons. These data come from a study of cytomegalovirus exposure and HLA in healthy donors. Sample: PBMCs. The sequence was obtained from a man younger than 35 in good health and CMV-seropositive. The chain carries TRBV28 and TRBJ1-5; 8 bases agree with TRBD1. The CDR3, as DNA: TGTGCCAGCAGATCCGGGACAGGTAATCAGCCCCAGCATTTT. Its translation: CASRSGTGNQPQHF.